This T cell receptor beta chain emerged from a study of blood T cell repertoires in COVID-19 (dated by TCRdb to 2018 to 2021). For the wider study: Samples covering the acute and convalescent phases of COVID-19 were provided by collaborators in the United States, Italy and Spain. The prospective study material was composed of cDNA or gDNA derived from T cells, B-cell-depleted T cells, or PBMCs. Subjects who had been exposed to COVID-19, were actively infected with it, or had recovered from it provided the deeply sampled blood TCRbeta repertoires that made up the dataset. The repertoires were made available in a free public database intended to serve as a resource for research on the immune response to SARS-CoV-2. The samples were drawn from two sources: the first 160 participants of the ongoing ImmuneRACE study, and 950 to 1,500 subjects contributed by 6 global collaborators. Sample metadata almost always included a de-identified subject ID, COVID-19 status, age in years and sex. HLA class I and class II types, where available, came from metadata supplied by the sample provider rather than from assay-based typing. Study-wide conclusions, independent of this receptor: The amount of clinical and demographic metadata varied by source and participant and was provided uncurated.

This clone was seen once. Its antigen is not yet known. It has no much larger one-base neighbor in the sample; base qualities were not kept. The collaborating institutions used their own protocols to collect whole blood in K2EDTA tubes. For TCRbeta analysis, collaborators shipped samples in one of three forms: frozen whole blood, isolated PBMCs, or DNA extracted from either of those sample types. Cut back by 5 bases and 6 bases, the V and J ends lie 14 bases apart. The germline V gene sets CDR1 to MDHEN and CDR2 to SYDVKM. From cysteine to phenylalanine, the CDR3 is 14 amino acids long. The CDR3 DNA has 42 bases and is translated from base 1. The immunoSEQ Assay, a bias-controlled multiplex PCR, was used to amplify TCRbeta CDR3 regions from genomic DNA. From the authors' description of their analysis: Within the assay, amplification of reference gene primers was used to estimate how many nucleated cells each sample contained. Sequence reads were collapsed and filtered to measure the absolute abundance of every unique TCRbeta CDR3 rearrangement. For each sample, productive Simpson clonality was calculated as the square root of Simpson's diversity index over productive rearrangements. The source is immuneACCESS, and TCRdb retained only in-frame sequences with V and J called. Part of the clones is not carried over; for the studies checked, unresolved V genes explain less than half of this, and the remainder is unexplained. The DNA gave D and trimming, while V, J and clone size come from that table. Within this sample are about 140,000 clones, with around 78% of them counted one time only. Clones ranked in the top ten supply over 4% of the sample.

The chain uses TRBV28 and TRBJ1-5, with the D gene not confidently named. The receptor was isolated from a woman aged 80 or over with active or convalescent COVID-19. Sequenced input: peripheral blood. The CDR3 reads as follows: CASSNSGVGQPQHF. The bases are TGTGCCAGCAGTAACTCAGGTGTTGGTCAGCCCCAGCATTTT.